This T cell receptor beta chain was sequenced in a study of human CD8 memory T cell subsets. Findings of the study overall: Chao1 estimates indicated that stem-like memory T cells may be more diverse than precursor exhausted T cells.

This clonotype is classed as medium-sized by frequency. Its antigen is not known. The authors made TCR beta libraries using UMI-labeled 5' RACE. TCRdb reworked the 5' RACE reads into one entry per CDR3 protein, no DNA. This sample lists 5,500 to 7,000 distinct CDR3 sequences; its ten largest clones have roughly 36%. This CDR3 is 15 amino acids long. The germline gives CDR1 MDHEN, CDR2 SYDVKM. The PBMC came from buffy coats of healthy donors. CD8+ T cells were isolated by negative magnetic selection. V is TRBV28 and J is TRBJ2-7; the D call from TCRdb, TRBD1, cannot be confirmed without DNA. This TCR came from a human donor in good health. The sample consisted of CD8+ effector memory T cells (TEM) sorted from PBMCs. Subset: effector memory CD8 T cells, CCR7- CD45RO+ CD95+. The CDR3 here is CASSYSGTGSYEQYF.